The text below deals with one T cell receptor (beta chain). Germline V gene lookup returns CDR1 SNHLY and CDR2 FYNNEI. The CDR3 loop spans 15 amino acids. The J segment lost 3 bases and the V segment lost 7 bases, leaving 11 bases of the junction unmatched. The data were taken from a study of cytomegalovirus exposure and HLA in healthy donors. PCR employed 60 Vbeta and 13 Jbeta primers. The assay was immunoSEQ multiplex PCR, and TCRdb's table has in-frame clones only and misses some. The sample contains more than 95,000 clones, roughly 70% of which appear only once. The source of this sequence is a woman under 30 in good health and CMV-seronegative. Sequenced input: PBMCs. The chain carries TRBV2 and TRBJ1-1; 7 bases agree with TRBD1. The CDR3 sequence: CASNSQSTGYTEAFF. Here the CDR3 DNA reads TGTGCCAGCAACTCCCAGTCGACAGGGTACACTGAAGCTTTCTTT.